This TCR beta chain was sequenced in a study of cytomegalovirus exposure and HLA in healthy donors. Study-level results: The study recorded fewer than 200 TCR beta chains that were cytomegalovirus-associated. Most TCR sequences proved rare, with some public TCRs found in many donors. CMV antigen specificity of three CMV-associated chains was confirmed in vitro.

The CDR3 runs 11 residues. CDR1 is MNHEY and CDR2 is SVGAGI in the germline V gene. Points on this clone: Its target is not known.

Generated by immunoSEQ multiplex PCR, the TCRdb table keeps only in-frame clones and is missing some. The sample has about 160,000 clones, about 90% seen once. This TCR derives from a woman aged 30 to 39 in good health and CMV-seronegative. The chain is built from TRBV6-5 and TRBJ2-2; no reliable D call. The sequenced material came from PBMCs. CDR3: CASGDTGELFF. As DNA, the CDR3 is TGTGCATCGGGCGACACCGGGGAGCTGTTTTTT.